Reported below is one TCR beta chain. Its recognized antigen is unknown. No much larger clone is present one base from it, and per-base qualities are unavailable. This specimen belongs to a study of T cell responses to AZD1222 COVID-19 vaccine (dated by TCRdb to the early 2020s). Notes on the research overall: TCR sequencing covered 230 to 250 trial participants: roughly 200 given two doses of AZD1222 and around 26 given two doses of MenACWY control vaccine. Trial participants were enrolled into age subgroups of 18-55, 56-69 and 70-plus years, which contained around 150, 29 and 61 TCR-sequenced participants, respectively.

What the study reported, not specific to this receptor: A significant rise in spike-specific TCR breadth and depth was observed after two AZD1222 doses relative to day 0 and relative to MenACWY recipients. In the small 56-69-year group, the increase in depth fell short of significance, most likely because of low power. Conclusions about previously exposed vaccinees are limited, since just 5 or 6 AZD1222 recipients were seropositive for SARS-CoV-2 at baseline. The vaccine-associated CD4 TCRs covered the entire spike protein, and the dominant responses fell in regions 160-218 and 743-854. Because no day 14 peak-response samples were available, repertoires were characterized only after the peak T cell response. Nearly half of unique spike-specific TCRs reportedly recognized epitopes outside regions mutated in the B.1.351 and B.1.1.7 variants. Most participants were white British and females outnumbered males, and the authors suggested that clonal diversity may have been underestimated.

V loses 2 bases of germline sequence and J loses 4 bases, and the interval between the two ends is 15 bases. From the germline V gene, CDR1 is MNHEY and CDR2 is SVGAGI. Its CDR3 holds 15 amino acids, cysteine through phenylalanine. Left in the record is the CDR3 DNA by itself, 45 bases read in frame from the first base. The CDR3 regions of human TCRbeta chains were analyzed by immunosequencing. From the authors' description of their analysis: TCRs in the repertoires were compared against a reference library of SARS-CoV-2-specific TCRs that had been generated with the MIRA antigen-specificity platform. Breadth meant the fraction of unique TCRs that were SARS-CoV-2-associated, whereas depth meant the fraction of total T cells that were SARS-CoV-2-associated. Using the MIRA data, each spike-specific TCR was assigned both to the spike region to which the TCR was reactive and to a CD4 or CD8 class. Log10-transformed breadth and depth values were compared by one-way ANOVA with Sidak's multiple comparisons tests. Held by TCRdb, this immuneACCESS table contains in-frame sequences only and omits some clones. Under half of the omission traces to an unresolved V gene where checked; the cause of the rest is unknown. The DNA gave D and trimming, while V, J and clone size come from that table. The sample has fewer than 85,000 clones on record, about 92% of them singletons. The ten largest clones capture about 7.1% of the sample.

Per the publication, the time point label means: baseline before first vaccination. The meaning of the sample's treatment or condition label: meningococcal conjugate vaccine given as trial control. Samples from vaccinated people were obtained from the UK trials COV001 and COV002, which included a single-blind randomized controlled phase 2/3 trial of AZD1222 (ChAdOx1 nCoV-19) in healthy adults. Trial participant PBMC samples were collected at day 0 and day 28 after the second dose for TCRbeta chain sequencing. The origin of this receptor is an adult in good health. The specimen was peripheral blood, collected on day 0 of MenACWY control vaccination. The chain is made from TRBV6-5 and TRBJ2-7; possibly the D gene is TRBD1, per 6 matching bases. The CDR3 amino acid sequence is: CASSYNRDIKYEQYF. DNA sequence: TGTGCCAGCAGTTACAATCGGGACATCAAATACGAGCAGTACTTC.